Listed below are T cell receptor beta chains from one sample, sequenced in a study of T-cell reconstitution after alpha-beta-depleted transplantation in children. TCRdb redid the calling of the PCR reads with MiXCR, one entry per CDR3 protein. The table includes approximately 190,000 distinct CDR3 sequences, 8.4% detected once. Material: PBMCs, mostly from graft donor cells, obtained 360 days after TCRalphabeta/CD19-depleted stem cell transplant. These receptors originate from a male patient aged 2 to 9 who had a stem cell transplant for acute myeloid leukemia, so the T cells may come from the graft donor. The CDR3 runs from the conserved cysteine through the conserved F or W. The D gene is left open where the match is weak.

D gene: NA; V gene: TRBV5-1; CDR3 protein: CASSLGLGGYTF
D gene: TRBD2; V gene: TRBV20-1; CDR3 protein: CSARLAGGVETQYF
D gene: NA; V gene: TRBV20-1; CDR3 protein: CSASAPFDQETQYF
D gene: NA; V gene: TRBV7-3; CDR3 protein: CASSLNGDYNSPLHF
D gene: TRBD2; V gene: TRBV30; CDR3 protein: CAWGGVTSGGTNNEQFF
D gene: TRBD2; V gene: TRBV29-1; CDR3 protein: CSVPWTSGRGVTQYF
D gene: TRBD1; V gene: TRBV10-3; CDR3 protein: CASGTGWDNEQFF
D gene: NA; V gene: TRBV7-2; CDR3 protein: CASSSAGAKNIQYF
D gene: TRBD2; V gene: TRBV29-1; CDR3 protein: CSVPGASGTSYEQYF
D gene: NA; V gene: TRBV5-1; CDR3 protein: CASSPGLSETQYF
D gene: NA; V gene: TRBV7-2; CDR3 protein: CASIPSQGYNSPLHF
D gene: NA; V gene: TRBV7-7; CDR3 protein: CASSHGPTGQETQYF
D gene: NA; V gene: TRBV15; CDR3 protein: CATSRGRQYYGYTF
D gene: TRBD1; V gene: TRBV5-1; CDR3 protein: CASTGTGALETQYF